Listed here is a single T cell receptor beta chain. What it binds is not known. The sample comes from a study of response to subunit inactivated influenza vaccine. Overall study results and limits: There was a suggestion from the authors that each seasonal influenza vaccination recruits few new T cells.

A single record per CDR3 protein comes from TCRdb applying MiXCR to the RT-PCR reads. Here the sample spans around 250,000 distinct CDR3 sequences, 10% to 15% being singletons. Source: non-naive T cells sorted from PBMCs, taken approximately 15 days before vaccination. This TCR was recovered from a middle-aged man who received an inactivated influenza vaccine.

DNA for the CDR3: TGCGCCAGCTGCCTTCTGAGCCAAGAGACCCAGTACTTC. This codes for CASCLLSQETQYF. The chain carries TRBV5-1 and TRBJ2-5; D gene ambiguous. The CDR3 covers 13 residues. Germline V gene data show CDR1 as SGHRS and CDR2 as YFSETQ. Trimming removed 7 bases at V and 1 base at J, with 11 bases between.